This T cell receptor (beta chain) was profiled in a study of blood T cells in healthy people across ages. Broader study findings: Strong correlation existed between TCR beta diversity and naive T cell percentage. Older individuals had lower TCR beta diversity per million T cells (the decline was roughly linear).

Germline lookup yields CDR1 LGHNA and CDR2 YNFKEQ. The CDR3 loop spans 18 amino acids. Unmatched junction bases numbered 11, after V lost 1 base and J lost 3 bases. Together with a sample-barcoded 5' primer, a J-beta primer mix was included in a second PCR lasting roughly 7 to 11 cycles. Every sample gave at least 2.5 million paired-end reads containing CDR3. TCRdb redid the calling of the 5' RACE reads with MiXCR, one entry per CDR3 protein. The table includes approximately 690,000 distinct CDR3 sequences, over 40% detected once. This clonotype was detected ten times or more. Its antigen remains unknown.

The chain has TRBV4-2 and TRBJ2-1; 8 bases agree with TRBD1. What was sequenced was blood. This receptor was obtained from a man at least 80 years old in good health. CDR3 residues: CASSQGLLTGANYNEQFF. The CDR3 DNA reads TGTGCCAGCAGCCAAGGCCTTTTGACAGGGGCTAACTACAATGAGCAGTTCTTC.